This T cell receptor beta chain emerged from a study of spatial heterogeneity in lung cancer. At the level of the study: Follow-up PBMC samples were sequenced when available, at a median of roughly 2 years after resection.

TCRdb redid the calling of the 5' RACE reads with MiXCR, one entry per CDR3 protein. Among approximately 50,000 distinct CDR3 sequences, around 6.7% were seen once, and the ten largest hold roughly 35%. The time point was: blood at routine non-recurrence follow-up after resection. Without sorting, whole RNA was sequenced from tumor, nontumor lung or frozen PBMC. The CDR3 totals 17 residues. V lost 3 bases to trimming and J lost 2 bases, with 16 bases between them. This clonotype was obtained from a female donor with early-stage non-small cell lung cancer. The input for sequencing was PBMCs, taken at follow-up. This chain connects TRBV12-3 or TRBV12-4 to TRBJ2-2; TRBD2 might be the D (5 bases). CDR3 DNA sequence: TGTGCCAGCAGTTTCTCAGCGGATTTTTCTAACACCGGGGAGCTGTTTTTT. Amino acids: CASSFSADFSNTGELFF.